These T cell receptor beta chains were read from a single sample in a study of T cells in Graves' hyperthyroidism and ophthalmopathy. MiXCR was run by TCRdb on the multiplex PCR reads, yielding one entry per CDR3 protein. The sample yields a few hundred thousand distinct CDR3 sequences, roughly 17% seen once. Sequenced sample: blood. The source is a woman under 30 with Graves' ophthalmopathy. Both conserved end residues are part of each CDR3. The D gene is left open where the match is weak. Clone size is not always given. Where it is, it says once, few, many or a class for expanded clones.

>-|-|TRBJ2-3|TRBV4-1
TGCGCCAGCAGCCAAGATACCGCAGGGGAAGATACGCAGTATTTT
CASSQDTAGEDTQYF
>TRBD1|-|TRBJ1-2|TRBV7-3
TGTGCCAGCAGCTTATTTGGGACAGGGGAAGGCTACACCTTC
CASSLFGTGEGYTF
>-|-|TRBJ1-6|TRBV28
TGTGCCAGCAGGCGCTTGAGAATCGCCTGGTCACCCCTCCACTTT
CASRRLRIAWSPLHF
>-|-|TRBJ2-3|TRBV7-9
TGTGCCAGCAGCTTAGTGTCTGGACGAGACACAGATACGCAGTATTTT
CASSLVSGRDTDTQYF
>-|many|TRBJ2-3|TRBV7-3
TGTGCCAGCAGCCCAGGAGTACGGATTGGTAAAACAGATACGCAGTATTTT
CASSPGVRIGKTDTQYF
>-|few|TRBJ1-1|TRBV6-2/TRBV6-3
TGTGCCAGCACTCTACACCGGGTAACTGAAGCTTTCTTT
CASTLHRVTEAFF
>-|few|TRBJ1-1|TRBV20-1
TGCAGTGCTAAAGAGGGGGGGAACACTGAAGCTTTCTTT
CSAKEGGNTEAFF
>TRBD2|-|TRBJ2-3|TRBV6-2/TRBV6-3
TGTGCCAGCAGACCCTACGCGGGAGGGTCAACAGATACGCAGTATTTT
CASRPYAGGSTDTQYF
>-|many|TRBJ2-2|TRBV7-8
TGTGCCAGCAGCCCTGCCGCAAGGGGCGTGAACACCGGGGAGCTGTTTTTT
CASSPAARGVNTGELFF
>-|-|TRBJ2-2|TRBV24-1
TGTGCCACCGGAGGGGACCGGGGGACCGGGGAGCTGTTTTTT
CATGGDRGTGELFF
>TRBD1|-|TRBJ1-5|TRBV7-2
TGTGCCAGCAGCTTAGCCACAGGGACAGGGAGAAATCAGCCCCAGCATTTT
CASSLATGTGRNQPQHF
>-|many|TRBJ2-4|TRBV4-1
TGCGCCAGCAGCCATCCGGGGCAGACGGGAAACATTCAGTACTTC
CASSHPGQTGNIQYF
>TRBD2|few|TRBJ2-1|TRBV7-2
TGTGCCAGCAGCCCCCCGGGCGGGAGTTGGGGAAATGAGCAGTTCTTC
CASSPPGGSWGNEQFF
>TRBD2|few|TRBJ2-1|TRBV7-6
TGTGCCAGCAGCTTATTTACTAGCGGGGGGTACAATGAGCAGTTCTTC
CASSLFTSGGYNEQFF
>-|many|TRBJ1-4|TRBV3-1
TGTGCCAGCAGCCATCCGGCGACGCCCGAAAAACTGTTTTTT
CASSHPATPEKLFF
>-|many|TRBJ2-1|TRBV6-1
TGTGCCAGCAGTGAATGGTCCAGCTACAATGAGCAGTTCTTC
CASSEWSSYNEQFF
>-|few|TRBJ2-7|TRBV4-3
TGCGCCAGCAGCCAAGGCGTGGGTTACGAGCAGTACTTC
CASSQGVGYEQYF
>TRBD2|few|TRBJ2-2|TRBV7-3
TGTGCCAGCAGCCCCTTACCAGCGGGGGCGAACACCGGGGAGCTGTTTTTT
CASSPLPAGANTGELFF
>TRBD2|few|TRBJ2-7|TRBV27
TGTGCCAGCAGTTTAGTACTAGCGGGAGAGTACGAGCAGTACTTC
CASSLVLAGEYEQYF
>-|few|TRBJ2-3|TRBV14
TGTGCCAGCAGCCAAGATCCGCCTACCTTCACAGATACGCAGTATTTT
CASSQDPPTFTDTQYF
>-|-|TRBJ1-2|TRBV30
TGTGCCTGTCACTCAGGGGGCTACACCTTC
CACHSGGYTF
>-|few|TRBJ1-5|TRBV4-1
TGCGCCAGCAGCGCGGAACGTTCGGATCAGCCCCAGCATTTT
CASSAERSDQPQHF
>-|many|TRBJ2-5|TRBV7-2
TGTGCCAGCAGCTTGGTAGGGATGCAGACCCAGTACTTC
CASSLVGMQTQYF
>-|many|TRBJ2-3|TRBV11-2
TGTGCCAGCAGCCCCTTGACAGGAGATACGCAGTATTTT
CASSPLTGDTQYF
>-|many|TRBJ2-7|TRBV3-1
TGTGCCAGCAGCCAAGACGCCAGAACCTACGAGCAGTACTTC
CASSQDARTYEQYF
>TRBD1|many|TRBJ1-5|TRBV5-1
TGCGCCAGCAGCGACGGACAGGGGAATCAGCCCCAGCATTTT
CASSDGQGNQPQHF
>-|many|TRBJ2-7|TRBV12-3/TRBV12-4
TGTGCCAGCAGTTTTTCGTCCTTGCGGGACAGCTCCTACGAGCAGTACTTC
CASSFSSLRDSSYEQYF
>-|many|TRBJ1-1|TRBV11-2
TGTGCCAGCAGCAGCCAGGGAGGCATCAACACTGAAGCTTTCTTT
CASSSQGGINTEAFF
>-|-|TRBJ1-1|TRBV19
TGTGCCAGTAGTATGGACAGAAGGAACACTGAAGCTTTCTTT
CASSMDRRNTEAFF
>-|-|TRBJ1-4|TRBV28
TGTGCCAGCAGTTTATTTCAGCTGTCCGGGCCAGGGGAAGAAAAACTGTTTTTT
CASSLFQLSGPGEEKLFF
>TRBD1|few|TRBJ2-1|TRBV13
TGTGCCAGCAGCCACCAAGGCAGGGGGCAATACAATGAGCAGTTCTTC
CASSHQGRGQYNEQFF
>-|few|TRBJ1-3|TRBV12-3/TRBV12-4
TGTGCCAGCAGGGGGTTTGGGGGAAACACCATATATTTT
CASRGFGGNTIYF
>TRBD1|many|TRBJ2-7|TRBV6-1
TGTGCCAGCAGGGACAGGTCAAACTACGAGCAGTACTTC
CASRDRSNYEQYF
>-|-|TRBJ2-1|TRBV6-1
TGTGCCAGCAGTGTGAGTCTGCTAGAGACAAACGAGCAGTTCTTC
CASSVSLLETNEQFF
>TRBD2|many|TRBJ2-5|TRBV28
TGTGCCAGCAGTACCCCCCTTGCGGGAGTAGTGGTTCGTGAGACCCAGTACTTC
CASSTPLAGVVVRETQYF
>-|many|TRBJ2-1|TRBV5-1
TGCGCCAGCAGCGACAGGAGGGGTGAGCAGTTCTTC
CASSDRRGEQFF
>-|-|TRBJ2-1|TRBV13
TGTGCCAGCAGCTTAGTTCGGGGGAGCAATGAGCAGTTCTTC
CASSLVRGSNEQFF
>-|few|TRBJ2-7|TRBV4-1
TGCGCCAGCAGCCAAGAAAAGGGTTACGAGCAGTACTTC
CASSQEKGYEQYF
>-|few|TRBJ2-4|TRBV7-2
TGTGCCAGCACGCTGACTAGTAACATTCAGTACTTC
CASTLTSNIQYF
>-|-|TRBJ2-2|TRBV6-4
TGTGCCAGCAGTGAGGGGGTGGACACCGGGGAGCTGTTTTTT
CASSEGVDTGELFF
>TRBD1|many|TRBJ2-2|TRBV6-2/TRBV6-3
TGTGCCAGCAGCTACTGGGACAGGGGAGGGACCGGGGAGCTGTTTTTT
CASSYWDRGGTGELFF